The 24 T cell receptor beta chains below all came from one sample that was sequenced in a study of human T cells and chemical hapten exposure. TCRdb analysed the RACE reads with MiXCR anew, one entry per CDR3 protein. The sample shows roughly 380,000 distinct CDR3 sequences, under 6.5% of them seen only once. Sample time point: patch test 2, 6 weeks after DPC sensitization. Treatment meaning: therapeutic diphenylcyclopropenone sensitization with weekly scalp DPC. The sample here was whole blood, taken in connection with sensitization to the hapten diphenylcyclopropenone (DPC). The receptors derive from a woman between 18 and 29 years old with alopecia areata. Some clones in this sample may be carry-over from other donors' samples.

This chain connects TRBV7-2 to TRBJ2-1; TRBD2 agrees at 9 bases. J lost 4 bases, V lost 1 base, and 14 bases had no gene match. CDR3 length: 19 residues. Germline V gene sequence: CDR1 SGHTA, CDR2 FQGNSA. Here the CDR3 DNA reads TGTGCCAGCAGCTTAGTGTCTAGCGGGGTTTATACTGCTTACAATGAGCAGTTCTTC. Residues: CASSLVSSGVYTAYNEQFF.

The chain uses TRBV13 and TRBJ1-6; 8 positions match TRBD1. There are 16 residues in the CDR3. CDR1 is PRHDT, CDR2 FYEKMQ, per germline (reference sequence). The V gene end was trimmed by 2 bases and the J gene end by 7 bases; junction bases not matched to a gene: 7. CDR3 protein: CASSLRRQGTNSPLHF. In DNA form, the CDR3 reads TGTGCCAGCAGCTTACGCCGACAGGGGACCAATTCACCCCTCCACTTT.

CDR3 region: CASSPTVQNGYTF. In DNA, the CDR3 is TGCGCCAGCAGCCCGACAGTCCAGAATGGCTACACCTTC. The chain is built from TRBV5-1 and TRBJ1-2, with D maybe TRBD1 (5 bases). The CDR3 length is 13 residues. Germline V lookup: CDR1 SGHRS, CDR2 YFSETQ. V was shortened by 4 bases and J by 6 bases, with 13 bases between the two germline ends.

This clonotype showed up many times. The CDR3, as DNA: TGCAGCGTTGAAGTACAGGTGAACACTGAAGCTTTCTTT. Translating it yields CSVEVQVNTEAFF. The gene calls are TRBV29-1 and TRBJ1-1; D perhaps matches TRBD1 (5 bases). The length of the CDR3 is 13 residues. V dropped 1 base and J dropped 0 bases, with 6 bases sitting between them. Germline V gene sequence: CDR1 SQVTM, CDR2 ANQGSEA.

This clonotype was seen at least ten times. J is TRBJ2-3 and V is TRBV29-1, with 10 positions matching TRBD1. After removal of 5 bases from V and 2 bases from J, the junction contained 4 bases not matched to a gene. The CDR3 has 14 residues. Germline V gene data show CDR1 as SQVTM and CDR2 as ANQGSEA. Here the CDR3 reads CSVRDRGSTDTQYF. In DNA form, the CDR3 reads TGCAGCGTTCGGGACAGGGGATCCACAGATACGCAGTATTTT.

This clonotype was seen only a few times. The genes are TRBV14 and TRBJ1-2; D call uncertain. Germline CDR1 is SGHDN and CDR2 is FVKESK. Deletions cut 4 bases from V and 8 bases from J, with 14 bases between. The CDR3 runs to 13 residues. Written as DNA, the CDR3 is TGTGCCAGCAGCCCCACAGTTGCAGGAGGCTACACCTTC. The encoded protein is CASSPTVAGGYTF.

This clonotype appeared many times. The DNA for the CDR3 is TGTGCTAGTGGTTTGGTACGACTAGCGGGGGGGTCCCGTGAGCAGTTCTTC. Its translation: CASGLVRLAGGSREQFF. This chain joins TRBV12-5 and TRBJ2-1; the match to TRBD2 covers 14 bases. Germline V gene sequence: CDR1 LGHNT, CDR2 FRNRAP. This CDR3 region has 17 residues. V lost 0 bases to trimming and J lost 9 bases; unmatched junction nucleotides: 7.

This clonotype has a handful of counts. V gene TRBV6-5 combines with J gene TRBJ1-5; TRBD1 matches at 8 bases. The CDR3 length is 15 residues. CDR1 is MNHEY, CDR2 SVGAGI, per germline. V gave up 8 bases and J gave up 4 bases; unmatched junction bases: 10. CDR3 bases: TGTGCCAGCCGCCCGGGGACAGGAGTAAATCAGCCCCAGCATTTT. It encodes CASRPGTGVNQPQHF.

There are a few counts of this clonotype. This chain connects TRBV20-1 to TRBJ2-1; 10 nucleotides match TRBD2. Per the germline V gene, CDR1 is DFQATT and CDR2 is SNEGSKA (reference sequence). This CDR3 has 15 amino acids. The V gene end was trimmed by 6 bases and the J gene end by 5 bases; junction bases not matched to a gene: 10. The CDR3 region has the DNA TGCAGTGCCCCCACTAGCGGGGTTCTGGACAATGAGCAGTTCTTC. This sequence encodes CSAPTSGVLDNEQFF.

The V call is TRBV6-1, the J call TRBJ1-1, with 7 bases aligning to TRBD1. The germline CDR1 and CDR2 sequences are MNHNS and SASEGT. J lost 4 bases, V lost 5 bases, and 4 bases had no gene match. This CDR3 region has 13 residues. The CDR3 DNA reads as TGTGCCAGCAGTCGGGAGGGGGCCACTGAAGCTTTCTTT. It codes for CASSREGATEAFF.

In this sample, this clonotype turned up a few times. The chain is built from TRBV3-1 and TRBJ2-3; 12 bases line up with TRBD2. Germline values: CDR1 LGHDT, CDR2 YNNKEL (reference sequence). The junction had 9 bases not matched to a gene; V was cut back by 2 bases and J by 3 bases. The CDR3 sequence is 18 residues long. The CDR3 spells CASSQIVSSGGVTDTQYF. CDR3 DNA: TGTGCCAGCAGCCAAATTGTGTCTAGCGGGGGGGTTACAGATACGCAGTATTTT.

The rearrangement uses TRBV21-1 and TRBJ1-5; the DNA was not compared with TRBD1, the D call given in the table. TRBV21-1 is a documented pseudogene. The CDR3 is made up of 14 amino acids. For the CDR3, the DNA is TGTGCCAGCAGCAAAGGGGGGGGTGATCAGCCCCAGCATTTT. Its translation: CASSKGGGDQPQHF.

This clonotype was counted many times. The J gene is TRBJ1-4, the V gene TRBV12-3 or TRBV12-4, with TRBD1 identical over 9 bases. The ends lost 3 bases at V and 6 bases at J; junction bases unmatched: 8. The CDR3 length is 16 residues. The CDR3 DNA sequence: TGTGCCAGCAGTTTCGGACAGGGGACGAGGGATGAAAAACTGTTTTTT. This sequence encodes CASSFGQGTRDEKLFF.

In its sample, this clonotype was seen many times. The rearrangement uses TRBV6-4 and TRBJ2-1; 7 nucleotides agree with TRBD2. Germline assignment: CDR1 MRHNA and CDR2 SNTAGT. CDR3 length: 15 amino acids. V shed 2 bases, J shed 8 bases, and the junction held 9 bases outside the gene matches. The CDR3 DNA sequence: TGTGCCAGCAGTGACATCGGCGGGGGTACCGATGAGCAGTTCTTC. Translating it yields CASSDIGGGTDEQFF.

This clonotype was counted a few times. The chain couples TRBV5-5 to TRBJ2-7; no clear D gene. The CDR3 totals 14 residues. Between the trimmed V and J ends, which lost 4 bases and 2 bases, there was a span of 13 bases. CDR1 and CDR2 from the germline V gene are SGHKS and YYEKEE (reference sequence). This CDR3 is CASSLRYTTYEQYF. CDR3 bases: TGTGCCAGCAGCCTCCGCTACACCACCTACGAGCAGTACTTC.

In this sample, this clonotype turned up many times. The rearrangement uses TRBV7-6 and TRBJ1-6, with TRBD1 matching 8 bases. CDR1 and CDR2 from the germline V gene are SGHVS and FNYEAQ. The V gene end was trimmed by 4 bases and the J gene end by 6 bases; junction bases not matched to a gene: 2. This CDR3 has 14 amino acids. Here the CDR3 DNA reads TGTGCCAGCAGCTCTGGACAGGGTAATTCACCCCTCCACTTT. As protein: CASSSGQGNSPLHF.

This clonotype has a handful of counts. The chain couples TRBV5-1 to TRBJ2-1, with TRBD1 identical over 9 bases. This CDR3 comprises 15 residues. Looked up from germline, CDR1 is SGHRS and CDR2 is YFSETQ. The J segment lost 8 bases and the V segment lost 3 bases, leaving 9 bases of the junction unmatched. The CDR3 region is CASSSDPGQGYEQFF. The CDR3 DNA sequence: TGCGCCAGCAGCTCAGACCCGGGACAGGGTTATGAGCAGTTCTTC. Filled out from reference TRBV5-1 and TRBJ2-1, the complete variable domain reads KAGVTQTPRYLIKTRGQQVTLSCSPISGHRSVSWYQQTPGQGLQFLFEYFSETQRNKGNFPGRFSGRQFSNSRSEMNVSTLELGDSALYLCASSSDPGQGYEQFFGPGTRLTVL.

This clonotype was found many times. This chain uses TRBV18 with TRBJ1-1; TRBD1 agrees at 7 bases. This CDR3 is built from 13 residues. CDR1 is KGHSH and CDR2 is LQKENI in the germline V gene. V was pared by 1 base and J by 9 bases, with 5 bases of the junction left unmatched. The CDR3 nucleotides are TGTGCCAGCTCACCACGCGGACAGGTGAAAGCTTTCTTT. Translating it yields CASSPRGQVKAFF. Full variable domain (remainder filled in from reference TRBV18 and TRBJ1-1): NAGVMQNPRHLVRRRGQEARLRCSPMKGHSHVYWYRQLPEEGLKFMVYLQKENIIDESGMPKERFSAEFPKEGPSILRIQQVVRGDSAAYFCASSPRGQVKAFFGQGTRLTVV.

The chain recombines TRBV9 with TRBJ2-7; D is possibly TRBD2 (7 bases). Germline values: CDR1 SGDLS, CDR2 YYNGEE. This CDR3 has 14 residues. V dropped 0 bases and J dropped 4 bases, with 11 bases sitting between them. The DNA of the CDR3 is TGTGCCAGCAGCGTAGAGGGGGAGGGTTACGAGCAGTACTTC. Translating it yields CASSVEGEGYEQYF.

This clonotype was observed at least ten times. The J gene is TRBJ1-4, the V gene TRBV2; TRBD1 might be the D (5 bases). The CDR3 sequence is 13 residues long. Trimming left V 7 bases short and J 10 bases short, with 16 bases between. In germline, CDR1 is SNHLY, CDR2 FYNNEI. CDR3 DNA sequence: TGTGCCAGCATCAGCCGGGGCGCCGGAAAACTGTTTTTT. Its translation is CASISRGAGKLFF.

This clonotype was counted between two and nine times. The genes are TRBV5-4 and TRBJ2-5, with D tentatively TRBD2 (5 bases). V was cut by 0 bases and J by 2 bases, with 14 bases left in between. The CDR3 runs 16 residues. CDR1 SGHNT and CDR2 YYREEE come from the germline V gene (reference sequence). CDR3: CASSLAGLLGQETQYF. The CDR3 nucleotides are TGTGCCAGCAGCTTGGCCGGACTTCTTGGGCAAGAGACCCAGTACTTC.

This clonotype has a handful of counts. This chain uses TRBV5-6 with TRBJ2-6; no reliable D call. Germline CDR1 and CDR2: SGHDT and YYEEEE. Trimming removed 2 bases from V and 4 bases from J, with 7 bases in between. The CDR3 extends over 14 amino acids. The CDR3 DNA sequence: TGTGCCAGCAGCTTTCGGCCCGGGGCCAACGTCCTGACTTTC. Its translation: CASSFRPGANVLTF.

This clonotype was seen many times. The CDR3 DNA reads as TGTGCCAGCAGGCACTTTAGCGGGGGGTACACCGGGGAGCTGTTTTTT. Protein sequence: CASRHFSGGYTGELFF. The rearrangement links TRBV27 to TRBJ2-2; 10 nucleotides match TRBD2. Germline CDR1 and CDR2: MNHEY and SMNVEV (reference sequence). The CDR3 runs 16 residues. J was trimmed by 3 bases and V by 6 bases; bases with no gene match: 7.

This clonotype has a handful of counts. This chain joins TRBV7-9 and TRBJ2-5; 7 bases line up with TRBD1. Germline V lookup: CDR1 SEHNR, CDR2 FQNEAQ (reference sequence). Trimming at V came to 1 base and at J to 3 bases, leaving 2 bases not matched to a gene. The CDR3 extends over 14 amino acids. The CDR3: CASSLEGTEETQYF. The CDR3 DNA reads as TGTGCCAGCAGCTTAGAAGGGACAGAAGAGACCCAGTACTTC.